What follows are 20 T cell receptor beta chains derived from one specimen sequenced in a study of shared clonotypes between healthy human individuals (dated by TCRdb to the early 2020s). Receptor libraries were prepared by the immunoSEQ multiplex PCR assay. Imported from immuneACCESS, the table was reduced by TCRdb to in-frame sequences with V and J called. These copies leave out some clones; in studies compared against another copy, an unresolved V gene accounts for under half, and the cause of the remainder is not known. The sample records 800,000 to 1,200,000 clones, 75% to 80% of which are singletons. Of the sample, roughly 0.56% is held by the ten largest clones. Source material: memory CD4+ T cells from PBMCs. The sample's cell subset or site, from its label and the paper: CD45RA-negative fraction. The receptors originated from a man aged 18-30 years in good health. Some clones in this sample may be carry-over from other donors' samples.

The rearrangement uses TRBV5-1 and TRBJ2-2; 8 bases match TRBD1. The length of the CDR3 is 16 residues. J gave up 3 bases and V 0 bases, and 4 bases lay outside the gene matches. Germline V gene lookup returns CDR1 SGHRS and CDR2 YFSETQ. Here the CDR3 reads CASSLAGGGDTGELFF. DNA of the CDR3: TGCGCCAGCAGCTTGGCAGGGGGCGGCGACACCGGGGAGCTGTTTTTT.

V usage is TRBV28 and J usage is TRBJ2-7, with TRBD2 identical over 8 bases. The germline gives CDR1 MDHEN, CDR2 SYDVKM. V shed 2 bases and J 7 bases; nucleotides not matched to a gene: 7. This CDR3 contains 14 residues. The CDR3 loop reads CASSLPSGSGEQYF. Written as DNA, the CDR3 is TGTGCCAGCAGTTTACCAAGCGGGAGTGGAGAGCAGTACTTC.

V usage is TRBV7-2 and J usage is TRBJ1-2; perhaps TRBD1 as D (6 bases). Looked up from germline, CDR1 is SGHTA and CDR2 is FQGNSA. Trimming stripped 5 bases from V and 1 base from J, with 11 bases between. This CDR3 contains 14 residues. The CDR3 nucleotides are TGTGCCAGCAGCGTGGGGGCGCTTAACTATGGCTACACCTTC. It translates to CASSVGALNYGYTF. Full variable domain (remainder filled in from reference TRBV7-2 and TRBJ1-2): GAGVSQSPSNKVTEKGKDVELRCDPISGHTALYWYRQSLGQGLEFLIYFQGNSAPDKSGLPSDRFSAERTGGSVSTLTIQRTQQEDSAVYLCASSVGALNYGYTFGSGTRLTVV.

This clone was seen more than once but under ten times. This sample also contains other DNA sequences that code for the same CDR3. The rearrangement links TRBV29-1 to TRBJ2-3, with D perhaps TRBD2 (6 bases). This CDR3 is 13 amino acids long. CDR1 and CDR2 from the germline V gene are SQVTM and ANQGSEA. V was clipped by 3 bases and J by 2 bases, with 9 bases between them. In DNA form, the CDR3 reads TGCAGCGTTGATAGGGACTCCACAGATACGCAGTATTTT. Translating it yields CSVDRDSTDTQYF.

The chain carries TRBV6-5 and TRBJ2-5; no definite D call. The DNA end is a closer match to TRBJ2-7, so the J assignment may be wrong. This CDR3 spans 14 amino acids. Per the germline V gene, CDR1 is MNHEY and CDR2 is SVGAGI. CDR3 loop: CASSYGVRTYEQYF. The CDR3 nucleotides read TGTGCCAGCAGTTACGGGGTTCGAACCTACGAGCAGTACTTC.

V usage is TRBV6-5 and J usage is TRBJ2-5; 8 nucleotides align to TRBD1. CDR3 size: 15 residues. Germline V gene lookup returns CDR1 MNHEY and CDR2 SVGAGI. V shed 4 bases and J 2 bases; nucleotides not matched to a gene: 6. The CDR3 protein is CASSWGRTGQETQYF. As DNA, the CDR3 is TGTGCCAGCAGTTGGGGGCGGACAGGGCAAGAGACCCAGTACTTC.

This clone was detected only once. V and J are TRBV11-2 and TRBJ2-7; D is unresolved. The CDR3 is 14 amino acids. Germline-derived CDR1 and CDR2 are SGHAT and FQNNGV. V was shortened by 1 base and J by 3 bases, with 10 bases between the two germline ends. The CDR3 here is CASSLALNVYEQYF. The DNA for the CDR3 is TGTGCCAGCAGCTTAGCTCTTAACGTCTACGAGCAGTACTTC.

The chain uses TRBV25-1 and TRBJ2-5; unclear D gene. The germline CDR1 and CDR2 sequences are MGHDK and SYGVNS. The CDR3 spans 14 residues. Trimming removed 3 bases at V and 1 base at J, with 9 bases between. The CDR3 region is CASSEGSPQETQYF. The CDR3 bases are TGTGCCAGCAGTGAGGGTTCCCCCCAAGAGACCCAGTACTTC.

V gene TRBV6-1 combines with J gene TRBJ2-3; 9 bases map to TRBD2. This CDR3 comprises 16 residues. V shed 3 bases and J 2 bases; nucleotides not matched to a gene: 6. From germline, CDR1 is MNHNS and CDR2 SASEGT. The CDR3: CASSERRGGYTDTQYF. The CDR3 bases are TGTGCCAGCAGTGAGAGGCGGGGGGGGTACACAGATACGCAGTATTTT.

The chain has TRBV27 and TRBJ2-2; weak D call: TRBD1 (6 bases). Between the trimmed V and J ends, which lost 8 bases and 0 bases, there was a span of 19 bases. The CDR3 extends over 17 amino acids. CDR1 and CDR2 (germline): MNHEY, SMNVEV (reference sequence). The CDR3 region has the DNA TGTGCCAGCCAGTTACGTGCCGGGACATCGAACACCGGGGAGCTGTTTTTT. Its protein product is CASQLRAGTSNTGELFF.

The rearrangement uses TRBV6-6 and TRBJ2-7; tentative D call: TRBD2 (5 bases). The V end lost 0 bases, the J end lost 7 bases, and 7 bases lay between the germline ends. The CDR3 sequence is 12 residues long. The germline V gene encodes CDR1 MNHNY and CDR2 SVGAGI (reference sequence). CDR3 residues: CASSYSSGEQYF. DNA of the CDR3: TGTGCCAGCAGTTACTCTTCGGGAGAGCAGTACTTC.

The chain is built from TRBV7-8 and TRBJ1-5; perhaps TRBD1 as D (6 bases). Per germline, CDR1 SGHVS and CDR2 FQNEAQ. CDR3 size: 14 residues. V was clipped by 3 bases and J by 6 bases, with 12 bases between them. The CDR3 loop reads CASSLGGLSQPQHF. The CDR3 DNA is TGTGCCAGCAGCTTGGGGGGGCTCTCTCAGCCCCAGCATTTT.

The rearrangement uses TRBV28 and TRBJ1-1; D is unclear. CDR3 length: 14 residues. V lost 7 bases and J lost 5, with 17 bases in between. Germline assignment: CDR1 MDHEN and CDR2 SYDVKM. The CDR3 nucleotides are TGTGCCAGCACCTTGGTACATACTAGGACTGAAGCTTTCTTT. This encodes CASTLVHTRTEAFF.

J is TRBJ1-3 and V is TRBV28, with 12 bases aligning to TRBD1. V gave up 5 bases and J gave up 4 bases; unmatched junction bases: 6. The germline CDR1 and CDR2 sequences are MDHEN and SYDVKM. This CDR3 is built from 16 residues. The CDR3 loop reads CASSPRDRGRGNTIYF. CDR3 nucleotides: TGTGCCAGCAGTCCCCGGGACAGGGGGCGCGGAAACACCATATATTTT.

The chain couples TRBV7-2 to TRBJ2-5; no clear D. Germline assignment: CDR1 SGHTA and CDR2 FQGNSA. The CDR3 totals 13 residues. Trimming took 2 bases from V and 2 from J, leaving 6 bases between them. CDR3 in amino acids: CASSLLGQETQYF. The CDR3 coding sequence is TGTGCCAGCAGCTTATTGGGACAAGAGACCCAGTACTTC. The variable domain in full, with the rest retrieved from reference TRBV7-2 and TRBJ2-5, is GAGVSQSPSNKVTEKGKDVELRCDPISGHTALYWYRQSLGQGLEFLIYFQGNSAPDKSGLPSDRFSAERTGGSVSTLTIQRTQQEDSAVYLCASSLLGQETQYFGPGTRLLVL.

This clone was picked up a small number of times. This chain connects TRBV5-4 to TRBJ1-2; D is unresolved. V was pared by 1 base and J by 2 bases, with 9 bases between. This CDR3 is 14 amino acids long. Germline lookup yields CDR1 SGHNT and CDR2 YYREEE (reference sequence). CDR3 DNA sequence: TGTGCCAGCAGCTTGATTACCGTCAACTATGGCTACACCTTC. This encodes CASSLITVNYGYTF.

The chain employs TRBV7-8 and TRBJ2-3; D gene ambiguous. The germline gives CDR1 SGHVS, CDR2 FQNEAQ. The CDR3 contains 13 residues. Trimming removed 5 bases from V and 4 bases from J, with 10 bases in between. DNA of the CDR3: TGTGCCAGCAGCCTTGCACGGGCAGATACGCAGTATTTT. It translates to CASSLARADTQYF.

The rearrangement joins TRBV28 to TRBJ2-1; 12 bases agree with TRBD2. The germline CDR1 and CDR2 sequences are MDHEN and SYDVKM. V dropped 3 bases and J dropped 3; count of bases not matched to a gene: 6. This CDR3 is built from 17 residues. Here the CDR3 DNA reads TGTGCCAGCAGTTTTGGGGGACTAGCGGGTCTCTACAATGAGCAGTTCTTC. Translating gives CASSFGGLAGLYNEQFF.

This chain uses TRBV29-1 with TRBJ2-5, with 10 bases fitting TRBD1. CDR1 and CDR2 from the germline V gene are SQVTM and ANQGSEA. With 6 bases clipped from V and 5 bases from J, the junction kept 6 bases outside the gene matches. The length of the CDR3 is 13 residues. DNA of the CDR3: TGCAGCGTCAGACAGGGGGCGGGTGAGACCCAGTACTTC. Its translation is CSVRQGAGETQYF.

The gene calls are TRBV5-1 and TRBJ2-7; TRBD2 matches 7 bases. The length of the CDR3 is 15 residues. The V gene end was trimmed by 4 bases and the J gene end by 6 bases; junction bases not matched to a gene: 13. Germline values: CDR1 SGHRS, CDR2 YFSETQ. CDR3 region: CASSTTGLERAEQYF. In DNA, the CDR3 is TGCGCCAGCAGCACCACCGGACTAGAGAGGGCCGAGCAGTACTTC.